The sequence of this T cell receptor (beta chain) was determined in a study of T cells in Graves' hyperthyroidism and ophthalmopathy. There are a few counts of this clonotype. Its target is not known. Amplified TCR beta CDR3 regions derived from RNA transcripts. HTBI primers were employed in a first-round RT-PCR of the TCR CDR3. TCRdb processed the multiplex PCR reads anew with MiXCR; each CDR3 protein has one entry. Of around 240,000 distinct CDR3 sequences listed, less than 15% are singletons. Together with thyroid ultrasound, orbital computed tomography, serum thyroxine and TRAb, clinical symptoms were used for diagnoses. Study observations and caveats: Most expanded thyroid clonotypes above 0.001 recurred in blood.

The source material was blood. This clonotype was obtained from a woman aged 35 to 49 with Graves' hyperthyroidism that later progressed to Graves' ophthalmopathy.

In DNA, the CDR3 is TGTGCCAGCAGCGTAGTAGACTACAATGAGCAGTTCTTC. The encoded protein is CASSVVDYNEQFF. The chain combines TRBV9 with TRBJ2-1; D is unclear. Trimming pared 0 bases from V and 3 bases from J, leaving 4 bases between. The CDR3 sequence is 13 residues long. The germline V gene encodes CDR1 SGDLS and CDR2 YYNGEE. The full variable domain, in which reference TRBV9 and TRBJ2-1 provide the parts outside the CDR3, is DSGVTQTPKHLITATGQRVTLRCSPRSGDLSVYWYQQSLDQGLQFLIQYYNGEERAKGNILERFSAQQFPDLHSELNLSSLELGDSALYFCASSVVDYNEQFFGPGTRLTVL.